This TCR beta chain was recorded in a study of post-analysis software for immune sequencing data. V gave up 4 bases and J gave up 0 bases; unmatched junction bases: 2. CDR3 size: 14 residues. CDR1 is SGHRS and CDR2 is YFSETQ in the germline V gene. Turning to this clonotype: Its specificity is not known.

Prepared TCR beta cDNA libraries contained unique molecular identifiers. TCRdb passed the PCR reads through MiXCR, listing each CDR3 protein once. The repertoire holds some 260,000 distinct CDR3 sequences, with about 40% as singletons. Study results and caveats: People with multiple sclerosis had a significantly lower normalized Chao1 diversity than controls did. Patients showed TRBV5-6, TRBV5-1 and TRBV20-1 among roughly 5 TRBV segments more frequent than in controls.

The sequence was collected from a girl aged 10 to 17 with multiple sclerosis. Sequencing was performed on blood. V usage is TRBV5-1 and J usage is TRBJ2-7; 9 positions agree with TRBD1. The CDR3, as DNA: TGCGCCAGCAGCCCGGACAGGGGCTCCTACGAGCAGTACTTC. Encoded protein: CASSPDRGSYEQYF.